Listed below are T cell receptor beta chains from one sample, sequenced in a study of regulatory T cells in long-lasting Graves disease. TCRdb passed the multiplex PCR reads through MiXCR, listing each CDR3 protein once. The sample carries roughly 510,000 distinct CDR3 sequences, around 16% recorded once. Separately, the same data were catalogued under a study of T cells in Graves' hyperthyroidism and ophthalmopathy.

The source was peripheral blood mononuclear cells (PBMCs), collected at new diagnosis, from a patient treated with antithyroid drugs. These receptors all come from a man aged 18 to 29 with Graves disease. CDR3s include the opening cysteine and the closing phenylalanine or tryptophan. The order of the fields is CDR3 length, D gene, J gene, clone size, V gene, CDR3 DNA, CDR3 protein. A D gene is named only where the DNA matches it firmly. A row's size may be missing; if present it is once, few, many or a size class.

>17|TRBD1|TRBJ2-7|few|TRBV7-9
TGTGCCAGCAGCCGAGGGAAGGTGTGGGACAGGGTCTACGAGCAGTACTTC
CASSRGKVWDRVYEQYF
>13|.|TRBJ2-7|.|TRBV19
TGTGCCAGTAGTATGAGGGGATCCTACGAGCAGTACTTC
CASSMRGSYEQYF
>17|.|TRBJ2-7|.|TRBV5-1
TGCGCCAGTAAGGTCACTTATCCCCAGGGGGGCCCCTACGAGCAGTACTTC
CASKVTYPQGGPYEQYF
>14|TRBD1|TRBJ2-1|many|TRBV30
TGTGCCTGGAGTCGGGACAGGGAGGGCAATGAGCAGTTCTTC
CAWSRDREGNEQFF
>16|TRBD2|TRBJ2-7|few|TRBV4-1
TGCGCCAGCAGCCAAGGCGGGCTAGCGGGAGGGAACGAGCAGTACTTC
CASSQGGLAGGNEQYF
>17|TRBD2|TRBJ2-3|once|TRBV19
TGTGCCAGTAGTAGGGGGACTAGCGTCATGCTGGGAGATACGCAGTATTTT
CASSRGTSVMLGDTQYF
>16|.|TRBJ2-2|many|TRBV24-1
TGTGCCACCAGTGCTACCGGCGGTGAGAACACCGGGGAGCTGTTTTTT
CATSATGGENTGELFF
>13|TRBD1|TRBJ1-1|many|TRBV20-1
TGCAGTGCTGGGGACAGCCTGAACACTGAAGCTTTCTTT
CSAGDSLNTEAFF
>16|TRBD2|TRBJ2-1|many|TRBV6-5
TGTGCCAGCAGTTACTCTTCGACTAGCGGGAGGTCTGAGCAGTTCTTC
CASSYSSTSGRSEQFF
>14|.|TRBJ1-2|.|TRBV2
TGTGCCAGCAGTGGGGGGCAGGGGCGCGGGGGCTACACCTTC
CASSGGQGRGGYTF
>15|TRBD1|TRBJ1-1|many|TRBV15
TGTGCCACCAGCAGGACGACAGGGTTCGTCACTGAAGCTTTCTTT
CATSRTTGFVTEAFF
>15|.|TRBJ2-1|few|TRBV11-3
TGTGCCAGCAGCCCAAACCCCGGGACCTCCAATGAGCAGTTCTTC
CASSPNPGTSNEQFF
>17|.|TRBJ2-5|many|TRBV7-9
TGTGCCAGCAGCTCCGGGAGGGGGCGACTCCCCACAGAGACCCAGTACTTC
CASSSGRGRLPTETQYF
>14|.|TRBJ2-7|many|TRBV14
TGTGCCAGCAGCCGCCCCCGACCAATCTACGAGCAGTACTTC
CASSRPRPIYEQYF
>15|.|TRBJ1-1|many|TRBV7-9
TGTGCCAGCAGCCTATCAATAGGGGTGAACACTGAAGCTTTCTTT
CASSLSIGVNTEAFF
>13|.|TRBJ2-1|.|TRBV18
TGTGCCAGCTCACCACCGGCCCACTCAGAGCAGTTCTTC
CASSPPAHSEQFF